This is a list of T cell receptor beta chains from one sample in a study of shared clonotypes between healthy human individuals. This table comes from immunoSEQ multiplex PCR, and its TCRdb copy is limited to in-frame clones, with some not included. Of 80,000 to 100,000 clones listed, approximately 75% are singletons. Sample: memory CD8+ T cells sorted from blood. The origin of the receptors is a man aged 30 to 39 in good health. CDR3s include the opening cysteine and the closing phenylalanine or tryptophan. Each record gives: D gene, V gene, clone size, J gene, CDR3 protein, CDR3 DNA. D genes are given only for firm matches. Clone size is given for some rows only: seen once, a few or many times, or a class if the clone is expanded.

NA	TRBV20-1	NA	TRBJ2-5	CSAQGWETQYF	TGCAGTGCCCAGGGTTGGGAGACCCAGTACTTC
TRBD2	TRBV11-2	NA	TRBJ2-2	CASSSGLAGAVGELFF	TGTGCCAGCAGCTCGGGACTAGCGGGAGCTGTCGGGGAGCTGTTTTTT
NA	TRBV7-6	NA	TRBJ1-5	CASSLRADQPQHF	TGTGCCAGCAGCTTAAGGGCCGATCAGCCCCAGCATTTT
NA	TRBV7-9	few	TRBJ2-7	CASSLMAGSEQYF	TGTGCCAGCAGCTTAATGGCAGGGAGCGAGCAGTACTTC
NA	TRBV18	NA	TRBJ2-3	CASSPILLADTQYF	TGTGCCAGCTCACCCATCCTTTTGGCAGATACGCAGTATTTT
NA	TRBV10-3	NA	TRBJ1-2	CAISDPDTSYGYTF	TGTGCCATCAGTGACCCCGATACCTCCTATGGCTACACCTTC
NA	TRBV2	NA	TRBJ2-7	CASNPRDGGTYEQYF	TGTGCCAGCAACCCACGGGACGGGGGTACCTACGAGCAGTACTTC
NA	TRBV6-1	few	TRBJ2-2	CASSADRPTGELFF	TGTGCCAGCAGCGCAGACAGACCCACCGGGGAGCTGTTTTTT
TRBD2	TRBV6-4	NA	TRBJ2-1	CASSEETSGRSEQFF	TGTGCCAGCAGTGAAGAGACTAGCGGGAGATCTGAGCAGTTCTTC
NA	TRBV4-1	many	TRBJ2-3	CASRGWSLADTQYF	TGCGCCAGCAGGGGCTGGAGTCTAGCAGATACGCAGTATTTT
NA	TRBV7-9	NA	TRBJ2-1	CASSLGDRGEQFF	TGTGCCAGCAGCTTAGGGGATCGAGGTGAGCAGTTCTTC
NA	TRBV5-4	many	TRBJ2-5	CASSLAGEGEETQYF	TGTGCCAGCAGCTTGGCTGGTGAGGGGGAAGAGACCCAGTACTTC
NA	TRBV5-4	NA	TRBJ2-4	CASSTPVVGKNIQYF	TGTGCCAGCAGCACCCCCGTAGTCGGCAAAAACATTCAGTACTTC
NA	TRBV7-6	few	TRBJ2-5	CASSDGTGETQYF	TGTGCCAGCAGCGACGGGACGGGAGAGACCCAGTACTTC
NA	TRBV7-8	few	TRBJ2-7	CASSLKGPDMSSYEQYF	TGTGCCAGCAGCTTAAAGGGACCGGACATGAGCTCCTACGAGCAGTACTTC
TRBD2	TRBV7-9	few	TRBJ2-5	CASSSPRRSGRDQETQYF	TGTGCCAGCAGCTCCCCGAGGAGGAGCGGGAGGGACCAAGAGACCCAGTACTTC
TRBD2	TRBV28	NA	TRBJ2-1	CASAYSGSGGNEQFF	TGTGCCAGCGCATATAGCGGGTCAGGCGGCAATGAGCAGTTCTTC
NA	TRBV7-6	NA	TRBJ2-3	CASSYNSGVRTDTQYF	TGTGCCAGCAGTTACAACTCAGGGGTTAGAACAGATACGCAGTATTTT
NA	TRBV9	NA	TRBJ1-1	CASSVVPTAEAFF	TGTGCCAGCAGCGTAGTGCCAACAGCTGAAGCTTTCTTT
NA	TRBV28	few	TRBJ2-7	CASTPPGLFYEQYF	TGTGCCAGCACCCCCCCGGGCCTCTTCTACGAGCAGTACTTC
NA	TRBV2	NA	TRBJ2-7	CASSGTAEQYF	TGTGCCAGCAGTGGGACAGCCGAGCAGTACTTC
TRBD1	TRBV7-3	NA	TRBJ2-7	CASSLPPGQVYEQYF	TGTGCCAGCAGCTTACCACCAGGACAGGTCTACGAGCAGTACTTC
TRBD1	TRBV2	NA	TRBJ1-1	CASSDAGTGILGSTEAFF	TGTGCCAGCAGTGATGCTGGGACAGGGATTTTGGGCAGCACTGAAGCTTTCTTT
TRBD1	TRBV15	NA	TRBJ1-4	CATSRELGQGKNEKLFF	TGTGCCACCAGCAGAGAACTAGGACAGGGCAAAAATGAAAAACTGTTTTTT
NA	TRBV27	NA	TRBJ2-4	CASAREAANIQYF	TGTGCCAGCGCGAGAGAGGCGGCAAACATTCAGTACTTC
NA	TRBV29-1	NA	TRBJ1-2	CSVAEGGYGYTF	TGCAGCGTCGCCGAGGGGGGCTATGGCTACACCTTC
NA	TRBV19	few	TRBJ1-1	CASILQGAGTEAFF	TGTGCCAGTATTCTACAGGGCGCGGGGACTGAAGCTTTCTTT
NA	TRBV29-1	NA	TRBJ1-1	CSGKTTVLDTEAFF	TGCAGCGGTAAAACGACAGTTTTGGACACTGAAGCTTTCTTT
NA	TRBV6-5	once	TRBJ1-3	CASSRDRFSGNTIYF	TGTGCCAGCAGTCGAGACAGATTCTCTGGAAACACCATATATTTT
TRBD1	TRBV5-6	few	TRBJ1-2	CASSLDREYGYTF	TGTGCCAGCAGTCTGGACAGGGAATATGGCTACACCTTC
TRBD2	TRBV30	NA	TRBJ2-1	CAWSLLAGGNEQFF	TGTGCCTGGAGTTTACTAGCGGGAGGTAATGAGCAGTTCTTC
TRBD2	TRBV11-2	NA	TRBJ2-7	CASSVPGWRGTYEQYF	TGTGCCAGCAGCGTACCGGGGTGGCGGGGGACCTACGAGCAGTACTTC
TRBD1	TRBV7-9	NA	TRBJ1-3	CASSFATGTGNTIYF	TGTGCCAGCAGCTTCGCGACAGGGACTGGAAACACCATATATTTT
NA	TRBV4-2	NA	TRBJ2-1	CASSDDASSYNEQFF	TGTGCCAGCAGCGACGACGCGAGCTCCTACAATGAGCAGTTCTTC
TRBD2	TRBV9	NA	TRBJ2-3	CASSLTSGMQYF	TGTGCCAGCAGCTTGACTAGCGGAATGCAGTATTTT
TRBD1	TRBV5-4	NA	TRBJ1-1	CASSEWTGGGGTEAFF	TGTGCCAGCAGCGAATGGACAGGGGGCGGGGGCACTGAAGCTTTCTTT
NA	TRBV2	few	TRBJ2-2	CASDEKNTGELFF	TGTGCCAGCGACGAGAAGAACACCGGGGAGCTGTTTTTT
NA	TRBV5-6	NA	TRBJ2-1	CASSLDTGLSYNEQFF	TGTGCCAGCAGCCTGGACACCGGACTTTCCTACAATGAGCAGTTCTTC
TRBD2	TRBV11-2	NA	TRBJ2-2	CASSFPTSGRVGELFF	TGTGCCAGCAGCTTCCCGACTAGCGGGAGGGTAGGGGAGCTGTTTTTT
NA	TRBV27	NA	TRBJ2-7	CASSGTSPYEQYF	TGTGCCAGCAGCGGCACCTCCCCCTACGAGCAGTACTTC
NA	TRBV7-8	NA	TRBJ2-7	CASSPRGVLREQYF	TGTGCCAGCAGCCCCAGGGGGGTGCTGAGGGAGCAGTACTTC
NA	TRBV27	NA	TRBJ1-5	CASSFGVHQPQHF	TGTGCCAGCAGTTTTGGTGTTCATCAGCCCCAGCATTTT
TRBD2	TRBV28	few	TRBJ2-1	CASSYPGNEAGTSYNEQFF	TGTGCCAGCAGTTACCCGGGAAATGAAGCGGGAACCTCCTACAATGAGCAGTTCTTC
NA	TRBV7-6	NA	TRBJ2-7	CASSPRGSGAYEQYF	TGTGCCAGCAGCCCCCGAGGTTCGGGAGCTTACGAGCAGTACTTC
TRBD1	TRBV2	NA	TRBJ2-7	CASSEALRTGTSYEQYF	TGTGCCAGCAGTGAAGCGCTTCGGACAGGGACCTCCTACGAGCAGTACTTC
NA	TRBV4-3	NA	TRBJ2-3	CASSQGVSSGGRSTDTQYF	TGCGCCAGCAGCCAAGGTGTCTCAAGTGGTGGGAGGTCCACAGATACGCAGTATTTT
NA	TRBV27	few	TRBJ1-2	CASSPTWTEYNYGYTF	TGTGCCAGCAGCCCAACCTGGACTGAGTATAACTATGGCTACACCTTC
TRBD1	TRBV23-1	NA	TRBJ1-3	CASSQSTAGQGYSGNTIYF	TGCGCCAGCAGTCAATCCACAGCCGGACAGGGGTACTCTGGAAACACCATATATTTT
TRBD2	TRBV5-4	few	TRBJ2-1	CASSFMASGNEQFF	TGTGCCAGCAGCTTTATGGCTAGCGGGAATGAGCAGTTCTTC
TRBD2	TRBV18	NA	TRBJ2-1	CASSPRGGEQFF	TGTGCCAGCTCACCACGGGGGGGTGAGCAGTTCTTC
TRBD2	TRBV9	NA	TRBJ2-7	CVSSSGSPSYEQYF	TGTGTCAGCAGTAGCGGGAGCCCTTCCTACGAGCAGTACTTC
NA	TRBV11-2	NA	TRBJ1-3	CASSLVFMGGSGNTIYF	TGTGCCAGCAGCTTAGTATTTATGGGAGGCTCTGGAAACACCATATATTTT
NA	TRBV27	NA	TRBJ2-2	CASSSGVVITPGELFF	TGTGCCAGCAGTTCGGGGGTTGTCATCACCCCCGGGGAGCTGTTTTTT
NA	TRBV2	few	TRBJ1-2	CASSEDNYGYTF	TGTGCCAGCAGTGAAGATAACTATGGCTACACCTTC
NA	TRBV7-2	NA	TRBJ1-2	CASSLEPDGTYGYTF	TGTGCCAGCAGCTTAGAGCCGGACGGCACTTATGGCTACACCTTC
TRBD2	TRBV5-5	once	TRBJ2-7	CASSLSAGAGEQYF	TGTGCCAGCAGCTTGTCCGCGGGAGCGGGCGAGCAGTACTTC
NA	TRBV5-1	few	TRBJ2-3	CASSATSTDTQYF	TGCGCCAGCAGCGCGACTAGCACAGATACGCAGTATTTT
TRBD1	TRBV6-5	NA	TRBJ2-7	CASSPSTGRYEQYF	TGTGCCAGCAGTCCTTCGACAGGGCGCTACGAGCAGTACTTC
NA	TRBV30	once	TRBJ2-5	CAWISPGGAPKPGYWYQETQYF	TGTGCCTGGATATCTCCGGGGGGCGCCCCTAAACCTGGTTATTGGTACCAAGAGACCCAGTACTTC
TRBD1	TRBV6-1	few	TRBJ2-5	CASSQDRGSETQYF	TGTGCCAGCAGCCAGGACAGGGGTTCAGAGACCCAGTACTTC